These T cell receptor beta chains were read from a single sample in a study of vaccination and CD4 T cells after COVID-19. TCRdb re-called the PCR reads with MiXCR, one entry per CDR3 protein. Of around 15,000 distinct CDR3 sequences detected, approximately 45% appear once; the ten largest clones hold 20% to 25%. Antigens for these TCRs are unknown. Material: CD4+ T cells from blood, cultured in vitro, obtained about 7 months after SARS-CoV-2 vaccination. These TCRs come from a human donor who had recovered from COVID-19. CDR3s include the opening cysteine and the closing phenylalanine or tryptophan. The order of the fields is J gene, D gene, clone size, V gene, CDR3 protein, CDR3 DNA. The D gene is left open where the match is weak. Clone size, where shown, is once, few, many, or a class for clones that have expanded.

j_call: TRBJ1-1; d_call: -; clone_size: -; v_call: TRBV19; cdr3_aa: CASSNRGNTEAFF; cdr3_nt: TGTGCCAGTAGTAACCGGGGGAACACTGAAGCTTTCTTT
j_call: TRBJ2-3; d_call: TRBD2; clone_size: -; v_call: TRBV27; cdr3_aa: CASSLFPGGTQYF; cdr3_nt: TGTGCCAGCAGTTTATTTCCGGGAGGGACGCAGTATTTT
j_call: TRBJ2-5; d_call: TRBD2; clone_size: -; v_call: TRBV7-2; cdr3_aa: CASSLRRLAGEVWETQYF; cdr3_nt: TGTGCCAGCAGCTTAAGACGACTAGCGGGGGAGGTTTGGGAGACCCAGTACTTC
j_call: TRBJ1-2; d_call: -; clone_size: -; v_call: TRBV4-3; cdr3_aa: CASSQGRGRGYTF; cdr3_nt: TGCGCCAGCAGCCAAGGCAGGGGCAGGGGCTACACCTTC
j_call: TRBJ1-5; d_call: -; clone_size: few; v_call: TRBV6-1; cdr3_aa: CASRTTNNQPQHF; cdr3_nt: TGTGCCAGCAGGACAACGAACAATCAGCCCCAGCATTTT
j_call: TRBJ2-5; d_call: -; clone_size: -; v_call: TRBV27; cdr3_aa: CASGLYQETQYF; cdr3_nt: TGTGCCAGCGGCCTGTACCAAGAGACCCAGTACTTC
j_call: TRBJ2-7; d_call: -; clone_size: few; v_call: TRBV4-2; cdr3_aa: CASSQDRAPYEQYF; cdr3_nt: TGTGCCAGCAGCCAAGATCGGGCCCCCTACGAGCAGTACTTC
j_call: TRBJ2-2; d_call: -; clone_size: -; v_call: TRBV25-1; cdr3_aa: CASRKGDGTGELFF; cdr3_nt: TGTGCCAGCAGGAAAGGGGACGGCACCGGGGAGCTGTTTTTT
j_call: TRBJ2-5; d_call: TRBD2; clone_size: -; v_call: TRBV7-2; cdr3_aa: CASSPSGTQETQYF; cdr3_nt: TGTGCCAGCAGCCCGAGCGGGACCCAAGAGACCCAGTACTTC
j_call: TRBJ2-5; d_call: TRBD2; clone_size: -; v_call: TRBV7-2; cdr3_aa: CASSLLGLAGEETQYF; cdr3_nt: TGTGCCAGCAGCCTATTGGGACTAGCGGGGGAAGAGACCCAGTACTTC
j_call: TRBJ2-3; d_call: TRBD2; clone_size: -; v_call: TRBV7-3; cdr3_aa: CASSYAGGTDTQYF; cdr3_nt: TGTGCCAGCAGCTACGCGGGGGGGACAGATACGCAGTATTTT
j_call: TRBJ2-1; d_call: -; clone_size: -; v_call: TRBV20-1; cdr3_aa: CSAPNSLVHNEQFF; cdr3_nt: TGCAGTGCGCCGAACTCCCTCGTCCACAATGAGCAGTTCTTC
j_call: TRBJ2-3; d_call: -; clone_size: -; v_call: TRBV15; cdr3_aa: CATSKQTGTTDTQYF; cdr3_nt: TGTGCCACCAGCAAACAAACAGGGACCACAGATACGCAGTATTTT
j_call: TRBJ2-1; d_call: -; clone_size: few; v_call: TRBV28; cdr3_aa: CASSLYRREQFF; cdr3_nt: TGTGCCAGCAGTCTTTATAGGCGTGAGCAGTTCTTC
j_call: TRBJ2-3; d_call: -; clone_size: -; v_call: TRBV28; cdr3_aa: CASSTQGLGTDTQYF; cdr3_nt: TGTGCCAGCAGTACGCAGGGGTTGGGCACAGATACGCAGTATTTT
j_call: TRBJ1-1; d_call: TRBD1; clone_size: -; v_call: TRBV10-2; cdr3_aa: CASRKGAYTEAFF; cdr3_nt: TGCGCCAGCCGGAAGGGGGCGTACACTGAAGCTTTCTTT
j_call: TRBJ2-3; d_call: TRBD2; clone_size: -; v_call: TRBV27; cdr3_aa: CASSWGPRLAGGWSRFTDTQYF; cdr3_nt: TGTGCCAGCAGTTGGGGGCCCCGACTAGCGGGGGGATGGAGTAGGTTCACAGATACGCAGTATTTT
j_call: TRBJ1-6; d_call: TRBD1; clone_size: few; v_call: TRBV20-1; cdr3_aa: CSAGITGASSPLHF; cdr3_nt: TGCAGTGCTGGAATAACAGGGGCAAGTTCACCCCTCCACTTT
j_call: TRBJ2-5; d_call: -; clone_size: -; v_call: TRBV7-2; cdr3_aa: CASSLNSGTVETQYF; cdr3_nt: TGTGCCAGCAGCTTAAATAGCGGCACGGTGGAGACCCAGTACTTC
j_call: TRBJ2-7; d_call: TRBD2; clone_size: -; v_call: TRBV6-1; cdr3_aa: CASSVRAGEYEQYF; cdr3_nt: TGTGCCAGCAGTGTGCGAGCGGGGGAATACGAGCAGTACTTC
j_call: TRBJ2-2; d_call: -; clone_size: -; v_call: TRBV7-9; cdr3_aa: CASTQGVLAGTGELFF; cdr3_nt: TGTGCCAGCACCCAGGGGGTACTAGCTGGGACCGGGGAGCTGTTTTTT
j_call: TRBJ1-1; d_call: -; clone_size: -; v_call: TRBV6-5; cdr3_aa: CASSYWGEDTEAFF; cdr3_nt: TGTGCCAGCAGTTACTGGGGGGAGGACACTGAAGCTTTCTTT
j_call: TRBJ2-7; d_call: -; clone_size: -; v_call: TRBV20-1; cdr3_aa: CSARVAGDEQYF; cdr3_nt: TGCAGTGCTAGGGTGGCTGGGGACGAGCAGTACTTC
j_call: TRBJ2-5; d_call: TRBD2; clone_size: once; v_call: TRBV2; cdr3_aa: CASWGRGGLETQYF; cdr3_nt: TGTGCCAGCTGGGGGCGGGGGGGCCTGGAGACCCAGTACTTC
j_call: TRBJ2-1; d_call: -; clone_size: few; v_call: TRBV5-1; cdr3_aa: CASSWGPGSNEQFF; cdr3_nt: TGCGCCAGCAGCTGGGGGCCGGGGAGCAATGAGCAGTTCTTC
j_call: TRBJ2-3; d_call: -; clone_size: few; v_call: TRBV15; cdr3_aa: CATSRGGTGARRDTQYF; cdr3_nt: TGTGCCACCAGCAGAGGGGGCACCGGGGCCCGAAGGGATACGCAGTATTTT
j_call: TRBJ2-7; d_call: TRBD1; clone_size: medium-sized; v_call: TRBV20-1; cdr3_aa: CSAEGDRAYEQYF; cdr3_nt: TGCAGTGCCGAGGGGGACAGGGCCTACGAGCAGTACTTC
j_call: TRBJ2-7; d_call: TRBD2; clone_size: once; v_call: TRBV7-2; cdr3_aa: CASTSQRGRGVRISRNGHEQYF; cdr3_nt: TGTGCCAGCACTTCCCAGCGGGGTAGGGGTGTCCGGATTTCTCGAAACGGACACGAGCAGTACTTC
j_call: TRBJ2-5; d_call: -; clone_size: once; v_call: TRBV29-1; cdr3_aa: CSVEGTRGDLWGTQYF; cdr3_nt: TGCAGCGTGGAAGGGACACGGGGGGATCTTTGGGGGACCCAGTACTTC